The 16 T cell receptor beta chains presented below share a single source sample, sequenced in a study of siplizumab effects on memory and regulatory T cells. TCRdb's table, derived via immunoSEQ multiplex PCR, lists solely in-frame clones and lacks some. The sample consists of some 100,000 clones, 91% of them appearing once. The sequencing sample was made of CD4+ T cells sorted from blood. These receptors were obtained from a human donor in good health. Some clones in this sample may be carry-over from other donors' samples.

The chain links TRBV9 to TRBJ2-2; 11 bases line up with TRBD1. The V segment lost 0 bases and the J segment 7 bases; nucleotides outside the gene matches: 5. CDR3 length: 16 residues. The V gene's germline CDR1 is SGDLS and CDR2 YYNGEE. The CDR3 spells CASSVALDRGRGELFF. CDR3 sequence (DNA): TGTGCCAGCAGCGTAGCTCTGGACAGGGGGCGCGGGGAGCTGTTTTTT.

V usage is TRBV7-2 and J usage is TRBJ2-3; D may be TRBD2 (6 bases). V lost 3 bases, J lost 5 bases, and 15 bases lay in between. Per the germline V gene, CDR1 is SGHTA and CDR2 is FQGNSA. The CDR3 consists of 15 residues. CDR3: CASSFGGVLRDTQYF. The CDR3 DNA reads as TGTGCCAGCAGCTTCGGGGGAGTACTGAGAGATACGCAGTATTTT.

The CDR3 protein is CASTLGQGREKLFF. Here the CDR3 DNA reads TGTGCCAGCACCCTTGGACAGGGTCGAGAAAAACTGTTTTTT. This chain connects TRBV5-8 to TRBJ1-4; 8 nucleotides line up with TRBD1. The CDR3 has 14 residues. J lost 8 bases, V lost 6 bases, and 9 bases had no gene match. The germline V gene has CDR1 SGHTS and CDR2 YDEGEE.

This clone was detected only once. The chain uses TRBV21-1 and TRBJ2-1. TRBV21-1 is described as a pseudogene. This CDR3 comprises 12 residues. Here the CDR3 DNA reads TGTGCCAGCAGTGCCGTCTACAATGAGCAGTTCTTC. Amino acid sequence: CASSAVYNEQFF.

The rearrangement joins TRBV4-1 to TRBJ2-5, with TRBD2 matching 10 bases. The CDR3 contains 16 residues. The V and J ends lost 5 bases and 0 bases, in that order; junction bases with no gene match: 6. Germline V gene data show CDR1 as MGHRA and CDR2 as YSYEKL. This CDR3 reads CASSSRLAGNQETQYF. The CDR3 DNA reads TGCGCCAGCAGCTCCCGACTAGCGGGCAACCAAGAGACCCAGTACTTC.

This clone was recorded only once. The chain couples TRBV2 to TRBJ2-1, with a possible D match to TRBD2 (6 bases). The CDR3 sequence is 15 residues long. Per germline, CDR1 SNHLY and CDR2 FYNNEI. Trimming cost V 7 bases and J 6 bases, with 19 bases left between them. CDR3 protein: CASNSFSGSGNEQFF. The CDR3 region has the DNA TGTGCCAGCAATTCCTTTTCCGGGAGCGGCAATGAGCAGTTCTTC.

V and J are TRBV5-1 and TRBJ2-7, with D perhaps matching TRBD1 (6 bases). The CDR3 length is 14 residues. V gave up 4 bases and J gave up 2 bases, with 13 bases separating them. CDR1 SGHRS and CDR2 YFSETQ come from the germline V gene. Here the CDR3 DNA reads TGCGCCAGCAGCCGCCAACAGGGTACCTACGAGCAGTACTTC. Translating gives CASSRQQGTYEQYF. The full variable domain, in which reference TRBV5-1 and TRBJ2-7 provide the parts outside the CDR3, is KAGVTQTPRYLIKTRGQQVTLSCSPISGHRSVSWYQQTPGQGLQFLFEYFSETQRNKGNFPGRFSGRQFSNSRSEMNVSTLELGDSALYLCASSRQQGTYEQYFGPGTRLTVT.

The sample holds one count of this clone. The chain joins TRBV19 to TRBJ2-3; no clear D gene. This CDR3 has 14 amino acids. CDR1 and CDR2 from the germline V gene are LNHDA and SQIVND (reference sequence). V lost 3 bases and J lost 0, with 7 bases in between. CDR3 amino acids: CASSISGSTDTQYF. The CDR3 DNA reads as TGTGCCAGTAGTATCTCTGGTAGCACAGATACGCAGTATTTT.

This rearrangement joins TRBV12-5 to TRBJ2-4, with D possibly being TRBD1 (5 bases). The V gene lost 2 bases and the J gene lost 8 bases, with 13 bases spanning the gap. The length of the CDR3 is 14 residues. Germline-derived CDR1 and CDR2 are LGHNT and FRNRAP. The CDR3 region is CASGLLTALDIQYF. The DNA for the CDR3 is TGTGCTAGTGGTTTGTTGACAGCGTTGGACATTCAGTACTTC.

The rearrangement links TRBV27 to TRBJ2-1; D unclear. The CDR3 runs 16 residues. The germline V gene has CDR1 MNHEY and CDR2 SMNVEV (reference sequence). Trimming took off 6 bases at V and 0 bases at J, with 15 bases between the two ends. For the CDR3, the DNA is TGTGCCAGCAGACACAAGGGCTCCAGCTCCTACAATGAGCAGTTCTTC. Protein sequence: CASRHKGSSSYNEQFF.

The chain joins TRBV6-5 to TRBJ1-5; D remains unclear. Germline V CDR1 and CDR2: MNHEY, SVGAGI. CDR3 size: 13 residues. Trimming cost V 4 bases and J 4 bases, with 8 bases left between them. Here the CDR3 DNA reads TGTGCCAGCAGTTCGATGGTAAATCAGCCCCAGCATTTT. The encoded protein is CASSSMVNQPQHF.

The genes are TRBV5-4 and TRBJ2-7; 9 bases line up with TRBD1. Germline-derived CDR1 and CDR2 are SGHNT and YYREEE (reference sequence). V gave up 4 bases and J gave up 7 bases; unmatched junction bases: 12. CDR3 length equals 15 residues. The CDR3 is CASSQDGGQGQEQYF. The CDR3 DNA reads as TGTGCCAGCAGCCAAGATGGCGGACAGGGGCAGGAGCAGTACTTC.

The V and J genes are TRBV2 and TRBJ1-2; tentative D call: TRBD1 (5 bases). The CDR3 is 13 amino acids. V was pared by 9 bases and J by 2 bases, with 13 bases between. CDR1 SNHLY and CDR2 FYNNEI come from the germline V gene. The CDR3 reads CARKQETNYGYTF. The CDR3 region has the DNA TGTGCCAGAAAACAGGAAACGAACTATGGCTACACCTTC.

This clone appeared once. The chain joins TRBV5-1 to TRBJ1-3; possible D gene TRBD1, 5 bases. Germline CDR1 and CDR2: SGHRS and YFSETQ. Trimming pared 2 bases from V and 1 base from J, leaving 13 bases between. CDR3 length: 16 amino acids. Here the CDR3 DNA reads TGCGCCAGCAGCTTAACAGGCGAATATTCTGGAAACACCATATATTTT. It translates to CASSLTGEYSGNTIYF.

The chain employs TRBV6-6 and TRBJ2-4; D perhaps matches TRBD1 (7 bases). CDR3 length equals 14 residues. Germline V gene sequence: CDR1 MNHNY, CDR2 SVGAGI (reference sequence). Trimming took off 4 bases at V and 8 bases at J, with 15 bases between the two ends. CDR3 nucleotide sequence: TGTGCCAGCAGTTTCGGGGGACAGACGGACATTCAGTACTTC. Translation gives CASSFGGQTDIQYF.

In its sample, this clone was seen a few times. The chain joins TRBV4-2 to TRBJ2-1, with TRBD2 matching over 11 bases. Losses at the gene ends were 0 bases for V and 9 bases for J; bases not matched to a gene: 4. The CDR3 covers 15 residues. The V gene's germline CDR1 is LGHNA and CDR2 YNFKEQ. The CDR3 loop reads CASSQDLAGGFEQFF. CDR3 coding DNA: TGTGCCAGCAGCCAAGATTTAGCGGGAGGGTTTGAGCAGTTCTTC.